One TCR beta chain is described in this entry. Antigen specificity is unknown. The sample originates from a study of T cell repertoires in cytomegalovirus infection. From the reads, TCRdb called clonotypes with MiXCR, one entry per CDR3 protein. The sample records fewer than 1,000,000 distinct CDR3 sequences, around a third being singletons. The receptor was isolated from a human donor in good health (CMV status not recorded). Some clones in this sample may be carry-over from other donors' samples. The material was cultured CD8+ T cells from PBMCs, obtained from culture after CMV antigen stimulation.

The CDR3 region has the DNA TGTGCCAGCCGAGATAGCCTAATCGGGACCCAGTACTTC. Encoded protein: CASRDSLIGTQYF. This chain links TRBV27 with TRBJ2-5, with D unclear. With 8 bases removed from V and 7 bases from J, the gap between germline ends came to 17 bases. Germline values: CDR1 MNHEY, CDR2 SMNVEV (reference sequence). The CDR3 has 13 amino acids.